This T cell receptor (beta chain) was retrieved from a study of cytotoxic CD8 clonotypes in ibrutinib-treated CLL. This CDR3 region has 15 residues. V shed 2 bases, J shed 7 bases, and the junction held 6 bases outside the gene matches. Germline V gene data show CDR1 as SGDLS and CDR2 as YYNGEE. Data came from immunoSEQ multiplex PCR; TCRdb stores just in-frame clones and leaves some out. The top ten hold less than 30% of the sample, which has 45,000 or so clones, 57% seen once. The TCR originated in a human donor with chronic lymphocytic leukemia. The input for sequencing was PBMCs, taken after 24 months of ibrutinib treatment. The chain carries TRBV9 and TRBJ2-1, with TRBD1 matching over 10 bases. The CDR3 here is CASSVTGGSGNEQFF. For the CDR3, the DNA is TGTGCCAGCAGCGTGACAGGGGGCAGCGGGAATGAGCAGTTCTTC.